These 7 T cell receptor beta chains came from one sample sequenced in a study of T cells in Graves' hyperthyroidism and ophthalmopathy. TCR beta CDR3 sequences were amplified from RNA transcripts. An initial round of RT-PCR targeting the TCR CDR3 relied on the HTBI primer set. From the multiplex PCR reads, TCRdb called clonotypes with MiXCR, one entry per CDR3 protein. This repertoire shows 300,000 to 400,000 distinct CDR3 sequences, approximately 14% found once; its top ten account for 8% to 13%. Sample: blood. The receptor set was obtained from an older woman with Graves' hyperthyroidism.

This clonotype was observed many times. The V call is TRBV12-3 or TRBV12-4, the J call TRBJ1-2; possible D gene TRBD1, 5 bases. The germline V and J ends were trimmed by 3 bases and 7 bases, with 18 bases remaining between them. This CDR3 is 15 amino acids long. CDR3 region: CASSFAGGELTGYTF. The CDR3 DNA reads TGTGCCAGCAGTTTTGCGGGGGGGGAGCTAACTGGCTACACCTTC.

V is TRBV27 and J is TRBJ1-2; no firm D call. This CDR3 region has 15 residues. V lost 4 bases and J lost 1, with 13 bases in between. Per germline, CDR1 MNHEY and CDR2 SMNVEV (reference sequence). The CDR3: CASSWRRTDNYGYTF. CDR3 bases: TGTGCCAGCAGTTGGCGTAGGACGGATAACTATGGCTACACCTTC.

This clonotype was detected a few times. The J gene is TRBJ2-5, the V gene TRBV20-1; the D is unclear. V was trimmed by 0 bases and J by 5 bases, leaving 13 bases between them. The CDR3 is 14 amino acids. Germline CDR1 DFQATT, CDR2 SNEGSKA (reference sequence). This CDR3 is CSARDLGGFETQYF. The CDR3 nucleotides are TGCAGTGCTAGAGATCTGGGTGGGTTTGAGACCCAGTACTTC.

This clonotype appeared many times. The chain carries TRBV28 and TRBJ1-5, with 8 nucleotides matching TRBD1. The germline gives CDR1 MDHEN, CDR2 SYDVKM. The CDR3 has 19 residues. The V gene end was trimmed by 3 bases and the J gene end by 1 base; junction bases not matched to a gene: 14. The CDR3 DNA sequence: TGTGCCAGCAGTTTTAGAGGATTGGGCAGGGGGCAGAGCAATCAGCCCCAGCATTTT. Translating it yields CASSFRGLGRGQSNQPQHF. Supplemented by reference TRBV28 and TRBJ1-5, the full variable domain reads DVKVTQSSRYLVKRTGEKVFLECVQDMDHENMFWYRQDPGLGLRLIYFSYDVKMKEKGDIPEGYSVSREKKERFSLILESASTNQTSMYLCASSFRGLGRGQSNQPQHFGDGTRLSIL.

The sample holds many counts of this clonotype. This chain joins TRBV2 and TRBJ1-1; D possibly corresponds to TRBD1 (6 bases). With 5 bases removed from V and 5 bases from J, the gap between germline ends came to 9 bases. This CDR3 region has 12 residues. The germline gives CDR1 SNHLY, CDR2 FYNNEI. CDR3 DNA sequence: TGTGCCAGCAGTCTACAGGGTACTGAAGCTTTCTTT. It translates to CASSLQGTEAFF.

This clonotype occurred a few times. J is TRBJ1-3 and V is TRBV6-1, with D maybe TRBD1 (5 bases). The length of the CDR3 is 16 residues. Germline V lookup: CDR1 MNHNS, CDR2 SASEGT. V was pared by 2 bases and J by 4 bases, with 15 bases between. Here the CDR3 reads CASSEWGGAGGNTIYF. In DNA form, the CDR3 reads TGTGCCAGCAGTGAATGGGGAGGGGCTGGGGGAAACACCATATATTTT.

This clonotype occurred a few times. J is TRBJ1-6 and V is TRBV18, with no clear D. Germline V CDR1 and CDR2: KGHSH, LQKENI. Trimming pared 3 bases from V and 8 bases from J, leaving 11 bases between. This CDR3 has 14 residues. The CDR3 spells CASSPDPTHSPLHF. The CDR3 DNA reads as TGTGCCAGCTCACCCGATCCGACTCATTCACCCCTCCACTTT.